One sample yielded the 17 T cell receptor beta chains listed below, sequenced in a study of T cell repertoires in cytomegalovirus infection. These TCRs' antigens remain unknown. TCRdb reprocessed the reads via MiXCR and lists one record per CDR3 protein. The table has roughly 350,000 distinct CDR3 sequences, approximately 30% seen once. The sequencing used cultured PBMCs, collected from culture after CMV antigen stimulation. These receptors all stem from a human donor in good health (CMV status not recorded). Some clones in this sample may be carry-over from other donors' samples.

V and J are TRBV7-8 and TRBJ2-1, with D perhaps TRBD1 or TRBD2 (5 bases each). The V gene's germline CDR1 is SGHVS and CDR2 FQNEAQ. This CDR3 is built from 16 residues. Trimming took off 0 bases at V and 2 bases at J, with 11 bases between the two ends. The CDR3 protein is CASSLAQTGPYNEQFF. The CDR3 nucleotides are TGTGCCAGCAGCTTAGCTCAAACGGGACCCTACAATGAGCAGTTCTTC.

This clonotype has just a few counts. The CDR3 region is CASSLEGGRLSNEQFF. The CDR3 DNA reads as TGTGCCAGCAGCTTAGAAGGCGGGAGATTATCCAATGAGCAGTTCTTC. The gene calls are TRBV7-2 and TRBJ2-1, with 7 bases matching TRBD2. This CDR3 region has 16 residues. Germline V lookup: CDR1 SGHTA, CDR2 FQGNSA. The J segment lost 6 bases and the V segment lost 1 base, leaving 9 bases of the junction unmatched.

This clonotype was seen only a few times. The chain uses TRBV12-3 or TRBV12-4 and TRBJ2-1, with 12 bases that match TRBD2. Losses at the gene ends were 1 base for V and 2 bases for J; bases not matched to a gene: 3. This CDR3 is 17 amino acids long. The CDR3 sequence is CASSLEGLAGTYNEQFF. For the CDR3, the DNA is TGTGCCAGCAGTTTAGAGGGACTAGCGGGCACCTACAATGAGCAGTTCTTC.

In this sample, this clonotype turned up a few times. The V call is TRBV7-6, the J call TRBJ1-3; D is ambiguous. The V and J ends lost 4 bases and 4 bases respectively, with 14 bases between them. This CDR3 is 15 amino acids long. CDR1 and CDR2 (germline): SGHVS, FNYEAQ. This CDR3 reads CASSSRTGLGNTIYF. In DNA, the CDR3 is TGTGCCAGCAGCTCTAGGACGGGCCTGGGAAACACCATATATTTT.

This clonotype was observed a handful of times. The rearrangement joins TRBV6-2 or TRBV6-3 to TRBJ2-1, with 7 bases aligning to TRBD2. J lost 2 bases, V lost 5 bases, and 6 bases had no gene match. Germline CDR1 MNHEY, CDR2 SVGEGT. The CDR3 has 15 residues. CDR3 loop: CASSPERGTYNEQFF. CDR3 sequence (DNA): TGTGCCAGCAGTCCCGAGCGGGGCACCTACAATGAGCAGTTCTTC.

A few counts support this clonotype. The CDR3 loop is CASSWTLGGNSEAFF. The CDR3 DNA sequence: TGTGCCAGCAGCTGGACGCTAGGGGGGAATAGCGAAGCTTTCTTT. The V and J genes are TRBV7-2 and TRBJ1-1, with D perhaps TRBD1 (6 bases). Germline lookup yields CDR1 SGHTA and CDR2 FQGNSA. The CDR3 consists of 15 residues. V was shortened by 4 bases and J by 8 bases, with 20 bases between the two germline ends. Looking up the rest from reference TRBV7-2 and TRBJ1-1 gives the full variable domain: GAGVSQSPSNKVTEKGKDVELRCDPISGHTALYWYRQSLGQGLEFLIYFQGNSAPDKSGLPSDRFSAERTGGSVSTLTIQRTQQEDSAVYLCASSWTLGGNSEAFFGQGTRLTVV.

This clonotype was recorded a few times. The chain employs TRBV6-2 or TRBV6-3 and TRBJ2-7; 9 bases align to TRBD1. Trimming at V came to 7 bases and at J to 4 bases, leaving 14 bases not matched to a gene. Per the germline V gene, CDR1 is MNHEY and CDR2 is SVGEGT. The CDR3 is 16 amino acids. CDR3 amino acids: CASTYLTPGQGYEQYF. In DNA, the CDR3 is TGTGCCAGCACCTACCTCACCCCGGGACAGGGATACGAGCAGTACTTC.

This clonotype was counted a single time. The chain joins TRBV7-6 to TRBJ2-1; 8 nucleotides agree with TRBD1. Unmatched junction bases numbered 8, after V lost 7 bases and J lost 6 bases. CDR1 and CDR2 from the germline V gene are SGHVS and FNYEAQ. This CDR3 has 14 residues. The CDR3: CASTPGQALNEQFF. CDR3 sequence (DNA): TGTGCCAGCACCCCGGGACAGGCCCTCAATGAGCAGTTCTTC.

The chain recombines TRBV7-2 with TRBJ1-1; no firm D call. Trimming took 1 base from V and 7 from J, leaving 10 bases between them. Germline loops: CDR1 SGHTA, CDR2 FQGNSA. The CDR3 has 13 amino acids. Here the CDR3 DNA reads TGTGCCAGCAGCTTAGTTAAACGAGGTGAAGCTTTCTTT. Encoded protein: CASSLVKRGEAFF. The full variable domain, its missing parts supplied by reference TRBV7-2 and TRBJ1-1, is GAGVSQSPSNKVTEKGKDVELRCDPISGHTALYWYRQSLGQGLEFLIYFQGNSAPDKSGLPSDRFSAERTGGSVSTLTIQRTQQEDSAVYLCASSLVKRGEAFFGQGTRLTVV.

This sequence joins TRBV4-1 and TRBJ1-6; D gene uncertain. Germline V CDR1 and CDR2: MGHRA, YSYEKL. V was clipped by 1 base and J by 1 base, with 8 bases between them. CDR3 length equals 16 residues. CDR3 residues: CASSQASSSYNSPLHF. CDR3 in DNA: TGCGCCAGCAGCCAAGCGTCCAGTTCCTATAATTCACCCCTCCACTTT.

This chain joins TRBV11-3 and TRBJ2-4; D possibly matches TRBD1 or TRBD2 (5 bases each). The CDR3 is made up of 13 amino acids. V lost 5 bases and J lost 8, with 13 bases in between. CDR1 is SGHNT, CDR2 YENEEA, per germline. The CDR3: CASSIRDRDIQYF. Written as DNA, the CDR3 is TGTGCCAGCAGCATAAGGGACCGCGACATTCAGTACTTC.

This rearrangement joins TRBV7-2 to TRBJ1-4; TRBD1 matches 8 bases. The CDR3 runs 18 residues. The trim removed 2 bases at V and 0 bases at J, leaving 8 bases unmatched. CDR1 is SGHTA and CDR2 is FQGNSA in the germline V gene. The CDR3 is CASSLPGQGSATNEKLFF. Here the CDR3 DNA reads TGTGCCAGCAGCTTACCCGGACAGGGATCAGCAACTAATGAAAAACTGTTTTTT. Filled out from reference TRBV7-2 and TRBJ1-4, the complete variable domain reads GAGVSQSPSNKVTEKGKDVELRCDPISGHTALYWYRQSLGQGLEFLIYFQGNSAPDKSGLPSDRFSAERTGGSVSTLTIQRTQQEDSAVYLCASSLPGQGSATNEKLFFGSGTQLSVL.

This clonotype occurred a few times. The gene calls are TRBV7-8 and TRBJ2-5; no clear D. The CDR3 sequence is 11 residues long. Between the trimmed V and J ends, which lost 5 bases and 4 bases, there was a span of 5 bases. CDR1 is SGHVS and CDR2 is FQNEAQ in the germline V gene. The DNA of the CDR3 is TGTGCCAGCAGCAAAAGAGAGACCCAGTACTTC. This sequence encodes CASSKRETQYF.

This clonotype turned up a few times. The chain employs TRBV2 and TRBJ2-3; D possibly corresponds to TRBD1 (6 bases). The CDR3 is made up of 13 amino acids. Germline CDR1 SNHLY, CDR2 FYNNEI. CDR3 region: CAIEQGSTDTQYF. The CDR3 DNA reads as TGTGCGATCGAGCAGGGGAGCACAGATACGCAGTATTTT.

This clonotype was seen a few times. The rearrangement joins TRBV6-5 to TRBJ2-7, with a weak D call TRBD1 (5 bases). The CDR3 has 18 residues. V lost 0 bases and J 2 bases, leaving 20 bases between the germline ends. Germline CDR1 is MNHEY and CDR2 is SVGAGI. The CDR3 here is CASSYSILKTARPYEQYF. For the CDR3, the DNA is TGTGCCAGCAGTTACTCGATACTTAAGACAGCGCGACCCTACGAGCAGTACTTC.

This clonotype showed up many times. The CDR3 here is CASRTSGNEQFF. CDR3 sequence (DNA): TGTGCCAGCAGGACTAGCGGCAATGAGCAGTTCTTC. V is TRBV12-3 or TRBV12-4 and J is TRBJ2-1, with TRBD2 matching 9 bases. This CDR3 spans 12 amino acids. The V and J ends lost 6 bases and 6 bases, in that order; junction bases with no gene match: 0.

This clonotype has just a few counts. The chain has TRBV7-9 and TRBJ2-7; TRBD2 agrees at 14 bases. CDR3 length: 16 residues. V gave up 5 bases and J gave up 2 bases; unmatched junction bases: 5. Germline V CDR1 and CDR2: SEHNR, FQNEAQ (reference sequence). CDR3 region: CASSPWTSGRPYEQYF. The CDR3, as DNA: TGTGCCAGCAGCCCCTGGACTAGCGGGAGGCCCTACGAGCAGTACTTC.